This T cell receptor (beta chain) was captured in a study of blood T cell repertoires in COVID-19. Looking at the study overall: Samples representing acute and convalescent COVID-19 were sourced from the United States, Italy and Spain. From T cells, B-cell-depleted T cells, or PBMCs came the material, which was cDNA or gDNA.

Germline-derived CDR1 and CDR2 are SGHRS and YFSETQ. This CDR3 is 15 amino acids long. Trimming pared 0 bases from V and 8 bases from J, leaving 15 bases between. The authors' processing: Quantification of nucleated cells was approximated via reference gene primer amplification. Profiled with immunoSEQ multiplex PCR; TCRdb holds only in-frame clones, not every one. V and J calls and clone size follow that table, whereas D and trimming were derived from the DNA. Among about 200,000 clones listed, 80% were seen once. The sample comprised peripheral blood. This TCR was recovered from a woman in her sixties or seventies with acute or convalescent COVID-19. V gene TRBV5-1 combines with J gene TRBJ2-4; D possibly corresponds to TRBD1 (6 bases). CDR3 amino acids: CASSLGRAGVDIQYF. DNA for the CDR3: TGCGCCAGCAGCTTGGGACGGGCAGGGGTGGACATTCAGTACTTC.